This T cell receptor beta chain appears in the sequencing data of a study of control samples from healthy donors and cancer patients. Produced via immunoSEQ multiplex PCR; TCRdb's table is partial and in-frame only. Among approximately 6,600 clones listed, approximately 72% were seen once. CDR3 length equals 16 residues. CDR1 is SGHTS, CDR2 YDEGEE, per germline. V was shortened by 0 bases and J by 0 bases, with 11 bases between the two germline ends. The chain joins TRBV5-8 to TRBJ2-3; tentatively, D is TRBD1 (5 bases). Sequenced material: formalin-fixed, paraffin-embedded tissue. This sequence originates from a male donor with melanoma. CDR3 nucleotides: TGTGCCAGCAGCTTGGGGCTACAGGTTAGCACAGATACGCAGTATTTT. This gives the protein CASSLGLQVSTDTQYF.